This is a list of T cell receptor beta chains from one sample in a study of Ad26.COV2.S vaccination and SARS-CoV-2 variants. Profiled with immunoSEQ multiplex PCR; TCRdb holds only in-frame clones, not every one. The data contain about 430,000 clones, about nine tenths of them singletons. The sequencing here drew on peripheral blood, taken in a trial of Ad26.COV2.S vaccine versus placebo. Receptors originate from a person between 18 and 59 years old who received the Ad26.COV2.S COVID-19 vaccine or a placebo. Both conserved end residues are part of each CDR3. The D gene is left open where the match is weak. Clone size is not always given. Where it is, it says once, few, many or a class for expanded clones.

TRBV6-5	NA	TRBD2	TRBJ2-1	TGTGCCAGCAGTTACGGGCTAGCGGGAGGCGGGAATGAGCAGTTCTTC	CASSYGLAGGGNEQFF
TRBV18	NA	NA	TRBJ1-6	TGTGCCAGCTCACCAGCGGGGCCTATCAATTCACCCCTCCACTTT	CASSPAGPINSPLHF
TRBV6-5	NA	NA	TRBJ2-1	TGTGCCAGCAGTTACTCTGACCCGGGCGATGAGCAGTTCTTC	CASSYSDPGDEQFF
TRBV6-5	NA	NA	TRBJ1-2	TGTGCCAGCAGCCAGGGACTGATCTATGGCTACACCTTC	CASSQGLIYGYTF
TRBV6-1	NA	NA	TRBJ1-6	TGTGCCAGCAGTGAACTGTATAATTCACCCCTCCACTTT	CASSELYNSPLHF
TRBV6-5	NA	NA	TRBJ1-5	TGTGCCAGCAGTTATTCCGGGGGCAATCAGCCCCAGCATTTT	CASSYSGGNQPQHF
TRBV2	NA	NA	TRBJ1-6	TGTGCCAGCATCACCGGACAGAGCTCCTATAATTCACCCCTCCACTTT	CASITGQSSYNSPLHF
TRBV27	few	NA	TRBJ2-7	TGTGCCAGCAGTCCTGCGGGCGTAACCTACGAGCAGTACTTC	CASSPAGVTYEQYF
TRBV28	NA	TRBD2	TRBJ2-6	TGTGCCAGCGTAACTAGCGGGAGTATTGCAGGGGCCAACGTCCTGACTTTC	CASVTSGSIAGANVLTF
TRBV4-1	NA	NA	TRBJ1-2	TGCGCCAGCAGCCAAGAACGGGCGACAGTTCTCTACTATGGCTACACCTTC	CASSQERATVLYYGYTF
TRBV7-6	NA	NA	TRBJ2-6	TGTGCCAGCGGACATCGAGGGGTAGGGGCCAACGTCCTGACTTTC	CASGHRGVGANVLTF
TRBV12-3/TRBV12-4	NA	NA	TRBJ1-2	TGTGCCAGCAGCCCCGCTCGACGGTATGGCTACACCTTC	CASSPARRYGYTF
TRBV27	NA	TRBD2	TRBJ2-7	TGTGCCAGCAGTTACGATTCCGGGACTAGACCGGAGCAGTACTTC	CASSYDSGTRPEQYF
TRBV4-3	NA	TRBD1	TRBJ2-7	TGCGCCAGCAGCCAAGCACAGGGGCCCTTCGCTCATTACTACGAGCAGTACTTC	CASSQAQGPFAHYYEQYF